These 27 T cell receptor beta chains came from one sample sequenced in a study of T cell changes during pregnancy in multiple sclerosis. Method: immunoSEQ multiplex PCR; TCRdb's copy keeps in-frame clones and lacks some. Here the sample spans roughly 40,000 clones, 90% to 95% being singletons. The specimen comprised peripheral blood, sampled before pregnancy. Source of these receptors: a female donor with multiple sclerosis, enrolled in a pregnancy study.

The chain uses TRBV7-3 and TRBJ2-1; TRBD2 might be the D (5 bases). There are 16 residues in the CDR3. Germline V gene lookup returns CDR1 SGHTA and CDR2 FQGTGA. Trimming stripped 4 bases from V and 0 bases from J, with 13 bases between. The CDR3 DNA reads as TGTGCCAGCAGCTCACAATTAGGACTCTCCTACAATGAGCAGTTCTTC. Its protein product is CASSSQLGLSYNEQFF.

The chain has TRBV28 and TRBJ1-5, with a possible D match to TRBD1 (6 bases). Germline V lookup: CDR1 MDHEN, CDR2 SYDVKM. V was cut by 3 bases and J by 2 bases, with 11 bases left in between. The CDR3 is 15 amino acids. The chain's CDR3 is CASSFRGAGNQPQHF. The CDR3 bases are TGTGCCAGCAGTTTCCGGGGGGCTGGCAATCAGCCCCAGCATTTT. Full variable domain (remainder filled in from reference TRBV28 and TRBJ1-5): DVKVTQSSRYLVKRTGEKVFLECVQDMDHENMFWYRQDPGLGLRLIYFSYDVKMKEKGDIPEGYSVSREKKERFSLILESASTNQTSMYLCASSFRGAGNQPQHFGDGTRLSIL.

The chain combines TRBV4-1 with TRBJ1-2; 7 bases line up with TRBD1. Germline values: CDR1 MGHRA, CDR2 YSYEKL. The CDR3 is 15 residues long. The V segment lost 5 bases and the J segment 6 bases; nucleotides outside the gene matches: 12. CDR3 region: CASSLYRGGRNGYTF. DNA for the CDR3: TGCGCCAGCAGCTTATACAGGGGCGGCCGTAATGGCTACACCTTC.

The chain employs TRBV13 and TRBJ2-1, with 10 bases matching TRBD1. This CDR3 is built from 16 residues. The germline gives CDR1 PRHDT, CDR2 FYEKMQ (reference sequence). The ends lost 5 bases at V and 12 bases at J; junction bases unmatched: 16. The CDR3 nucleotides read TGTGCCAGCAGCCCCTGGGGAGGGACAGGGGAGACGTGGCAGTTCTTC. Protein sequence: CASSPWGGTGETWQFF.

The chain links TRBV2 to TRBJ1-2; possible D gene TRBD1, 5 bases. The CDR3 consists of 14 residues. Germline CDR1 is SNHLY and CDR2 is FYNNEI. Trimming left V 7 bases short and J 1 base short, with 13 bases between. CDR3 in DNA: TGTGCCAGCACCCCGGGGGAAAATAACTATGGCTACACCTTC. Its translation: CASTPGENNYGYTF.

Comment on this clone: A read error may produce the germline difference seen at one junction end. The V and J genes are TRBV7-2 and TRBJ2-1, with TRBD2 identical over 7 bases. The CDR3 length is 17 residues. Germline values: CDR1 SGHTA, CDR2 FQGNSA. The CDR3 spells CASRLGAGGRAYNEQFF. The CDR3 nucleotides read TGTGCCAGCAGGTTAGGGGCCGGGGGGAGAGCCTACAATGAGCAGTTCTTC.

This sequence joins TRBV30 and TRBJ2-2; D is undetermined. Germline V lookup: CDR1 GTSNPN, CDR2 SVGIG (reference sequence). The CDR3 has 11 residues. Trimming took 2 bases from V and 5 from J, leaving 3 bases between them. The DNA for the CDR3 is TGTGCCTGGAGTCAGACCGGGGAGCTGTTTTTT. Its translation: CAWSQTGELFF.

The chain recombines TRBV7-6 with TRBJ2-4; possible D gene TRBD2, 6 bases. In germline, CDR1 is SGHVS, CDR2 FNYEAQ. V lost 1 base, J lost 5 bases, and 12 bases lay in between. CDR3 length: 15 residues. For the CDR3, the DNA is TGTGCCAGCAGCTTAGATCCCTGGAGGGAAAACATTCAGTACTTC. It yields the protein CASSLDPWRENIQYF.

V usage is TRBV28 and J usage is TRBJ2-1; D not certain. The V gene lost 4 bases and the J gene lost 9 bases, with 7 bases spanning the gap. CDR1 MDHEN and CDR2 SYDVKM come from the germline V gene. This CDR3 contains 11 residues. The CDR3 loop is CASSYSGEQFF. The CDR3 nucleotides read TGTGCCAGCAGTTACTCGGGTGAGCAGTTCTTC. Supplemented by reference TRBV28 and TRBJ2-1, the full variable domain reads DVKVTQSSRYLVKRTGEKVFLECVQDMDHENMFWYRQDPGLGLRLIYFSYDVKMKEKGDIPEGYSVSREKKERFSLILESASTNQTSMYLCASSYSGEQFFGPGTRLTVL.

The V gene is TRBV5-1, the J gene TRBJ2-5; TRBD2 aligns across 14 bases. CDR1 SGHRS and CDR2 YFSETQ come from the germline V gene. Losses at the gene ends were 4 bases for V and 5 bases for J; bases not matched to a gene: 4. The CDR3 has 15 residues. The CDR3 region is CASSGGTSGSETQYF. CDR3 nucleotide sequence: TGCGCCAGCAGCGGCGGGACTAGCGGGAGCGAGACCCAGTACTTC. The full variable domain, rest sourced from reference TRBV5-1 and TRBJ2-5, is KAGVTQTPRYLIKTRGQQVTLSCSPISGHRSVSWYQQTPGQGLQFLFEYFSETQRNKGNFPGRFSGRQFSNSRSEMNVSTLELGDSALYLCASSGGTSGSETQYFGPGTRLLVL.

On this clone itself: The junction and the germline gene differ at one end; a read error may be behind it. The J gene is TRBJ2-3, the V gene TRBV7-7; 11 bases fit TRBD2. Germline V gene data show CDR1 as SSHAT and CDR2 as FNYEAQ (reference sequence). The CDR3 contains 15 residues. The CDR3, as DNA: TGTGCTAGCAGCACCACTAGCGGGGGTGCAGATACGCAGTATTTT. Translation gives CASSTTSGGADTQYF.

The V gene is TRBV7-2, the J gene TRBJ2-3, with 7 bases matching TRBD2. This CDR3 is built from 16 residues. Trimming cost V 1 base and J 4 bases; bases outside gene matches: 8. CDR1 SGHTA and CDR2 FQGNSA come from the germline V gene. CDR3 in amino acids: CASSLDPGGRADTQYF. The CDR3 region has the DNA TGTGCCAGCAGCTTAGATCCGGGCGGGAGAGCAGATACGCAGTATTTT.

The chain joins TRBV27 to TRBJ1-2, with 8 bases aligning to TRBD1. The CDR3 runs to 14 residues. The V gene end was trimmed by 3 bases and the J gene end by 8 bases; junction bases not matched to a gene: 8. The germline V gene encodes CDR1 MNHEY and CDR2 SMNVEV (reference sequence). The CDR3 region is CASSFSAGGRGYTF. In DNA, the CDR3 is TGTGCCAGCAGTTTTTCTGCAGGGGGCAGGGGCTACACCTTC.

The chain combines TRBV7-9 with TRBJ1-4, with D perhaps TRBD1 (6 bases). Trimming removed 3 bases from V and 7 bases from J, with 15 bases in between. The V gene's germline CDR1 is SEHNR and CDR2 FQNEAQ (reference sequence). The CDR3 loop spans 15 amino acids. CDR3 sequence (DNA): TGTGCCAGCAGCTTGGACCTGGACAGTGGTGAAAAACTGTTTTTT. It yields the protein CASSLDLDSGEKLFF. Full variable domain (remainder filled in from reference TRBV7-9 and TRBJ1-4): DTGVSQNPRHKITKRGQNVTFRCDPISEHNRLYWYRQTLGQGPEFLTYFQNEAQLEKSRLLSDRFSAERPKGSFSTLEIQRTEQGDSAMYLCASSLDLDSGEKLFFGSGTQLSVL.

This chain connects TRBV6-4 to TRBJ2-2; 8 bases agree with TRBD2. The V gene's germline CDR1 is MRHNA and CDR2 SNTAGT. J gave up 0 bases and V 4 bases, and 13 bases lay outside the gene matches. The CDR3 loop spans 19 amino acids. This CDR3 is CASSGPGLELLANTGELFF. The CDR3 coding sequence is TGTGCCAGCAGTGGACCGGGACTAGAGCTCCTCGCGAACACCGGGGAGCTGTTTTTT.

The genes are TRBV27 and TRBJ2-1, with 8 positions matching TRBD2. V shed 5 bases, J shed 2 bases, and the junction held 8 bases outside the gene matches. Germline-derived CDR1 and CDR2 are MNHEY and SMNVEV (reference sequence). This CDR3 is built from 16 residues. CDR3 protein: CASSELGLEAYNEQFF. CDR3 bases: TGTGCCAGCAGTGAGTTGGGACTAGAAGCCTACAATGAGCAGTTCTTC.

This clone was observed once. This chain joins TRBV4-1 and TRBJ1-1; D possibly corresponds to TRBD1 (6 bases). Germline V CDR1 and CDR2: MGHRA, YSYEKL. The CDR3 is made up of 16 amino acids. The V end lost 0 bases, the J end lost 4 bases, and 15 bases lay between the germline ends. CDR3 amino acids: CASSQDYTGRGTEAFF. The CDR3 region has the DNA TGCGCCAGCAGCCAAGATTACACAGGGAGGGGCACTGAAGCTTTCTTT.

The chain employs TRBV28 and TRBJ1-2; 7 positions match TRBD1. The CDR3 extends over 15 amino acids. V was pared by 7 bases and J by 1 base, with 9 bases of the junction left unmatched. CDR1 and CDR2 from the germline V gene are MDHEN and SYDVKM. DNA for the CDR3: TGTGCCAGCACCCCGGGACAGATCTATAACTATGGCTACACCTTC. It encodes CASTPGQIYNYGYTF.

CDR3 bases: TGTGCCAGTAGTATCCCTAGCGGGAGGGCCGGGGAGCTGTTTTTT. Protein: CASSIPSGRAGELFF. The gene calls are TRBV19 and TRBJ2-2; 12 nucleotides line up with TRBD2. Looked up from germline, CDR1 is LNHDA and CDR2 is SQIVND (reference sequence). The CDR3 is 15 residues long. After removal of 3 bases from V and 6 bases from J, the junction contained 2 bases not matched to a gene.

The rearrangement joins TRBV28 to TRBJ1-5; a weak D match, TRBD1 (5 bases). V shed 5 bases and J shed 9 bases, with 23 bases lying between them. Germline CDR1 and CDR2: MDHEN and SYDVKM. This CDR3 is built from 16 residues. The CDR3 loop reads CASSTSGQALIRPQHF. The CDR3 DNA sequence: TGTGCCAGCAGTACATCAGGACAAGCCCTCATCAGGCCCCAGCATTTT.

The chain couples TRBV30 to TRBJ2-5; D is ambiguous. CDR3 length: 13 residues. V lost 0 bases and J lost 7, with 12 bases in between. Germline CDR1 GTSNPN, CDR2 SVGIG (reference sequence). The CDR3 sequence: CAWSVAGSGTQYF. As DNA, the CDR3 is TGTGCCTGGAGTGTAGCCGGGTCGGGGACCCAGTACTTC.

This clone turned up a few times. The chain employs TRBV6-5 and TRBJ1-2, with no clear D. This CDR3 region has 15 residues. Germline V gene lookup returns CDR1 MNHEY and CDR2 SVGAGI. V gave up 0 bases and J gave up 8 bases, with 16 bases separating them. The CDR3 DNA is TGTGCCAGCAGTTACTCGCCGGGGAGGGCTCAGGGCTACACCTTC. It specifies CASSYSPGRAQGYTF.

V gene TRBV6-6 combines with J gene TRBJ2-7; 10 bases fit TRBD2. The CDR3 length is 14 residues. Trimming cost V 5 bases and J 3 bases; bases outside gene matches: 4. Germline lookup yields CDR1 MNHNY and CDR2 SVGAGI (reference sequence). The CDR3 bases are TGTGCCAGCAGTAAACAGCGGGAGGGCTACGAGCAGTACTTC. Its protein is CASSKQREGYEQYF.

This rearrangement joins TRBV7-9 to TRBJ1-1; unclear D gene. Germline V gene data show CDR1 as SEHNR and CDR2 as FQNEAQ (reference sequence). CDR3 length equals 13 residues. V was pared by 5 bases and J by 2 bases, with 9 bases between. The CDR3 here is CASSLSVNTEAFF. CDR3 nucleotides: TGTGCCAGCAGCCTAAGCGTAAACACTGAAGCTTTCTTT.

The chain joins TRBV9 to TRBJ2-7, with D tentatively TRBD2 (5 bases). CDR1 SGDLS and CDR2 YYNGEE come from the germline V gene. Trimming shortened V by 5 bases and J by 2 bases, and 17 bases separated the two germline ends. This CDR3 is built from 15 residues. In DNA, the CDR3 is TGTGCCAGCAGTCCTTTTAGCGCGAATCCCTACGAGCAGTACTTC. This sequence encodes CASSPFSANPYEQYF. The full variable domain, in which reference TRBV9 and TRBJ2-7 provide the parts outside the CDR3, is DSGVTQTPKHLITATGQRVTLRCSPRSGDLSVYWYQQSLDQGLQFLIQYYNGEERAKGNILERFSAQQFPDLHSELNLSSLELGDSALYFCASSPFSANPYEQYFGPGTRLTVT.

This clone was recorded a few times. The chain carries TRBV10-2 and TRBJ1-2; maybe TRBD1 (5 bases). In germline, CDR1 is WSHSY, CDR2 SAAADI. V was shortened by 0 bases and J by 4 bases, with 12 bases between the two germline ends. The CDR3 runs 15 residues. DNA for the CDR3: TGCGCCAGCAGTGAGTCGGCGGGGGGTGGCTATGGCTACACCTTC. Protein: CASSESAGGGYGYTF.

The CDR3 DNA reads as TGTGCCAGCAGCTTAGGTGTCAGCTCCTACGAGCAGTACTTC. Its protein is CASSLGVSSYEQYF. The gene calls are TRBV7-9 and TRBJ2-7; D unclear. The ends were cut back, 1 base at V and 0 bases at J, with 7 bases in the middle. The CDR3 sequence is 14 residues long. In germline, CDR1 is SEHNR, CDR2 FQNEAQ (reference sequence).